Only one count was recorded for the clone carrying this TCR beta chain. TCR beta chains were sequenced at survey level with immunoSEQ. Profiling relied on immunoSEQ multiplex PCR, and the TCRdb table lists in-frame clones only, not all of them. The repertoire has 55,000 to 70,000 clones, about 93% of them found once; the top ten carry 4% to 4.5%. The germline V and J ends were trimmed by 5 bases and 2 bases, with 16 bases remaining between them. Germline CDR1 SGHDN, CDR2 FVKESK. The CDR3 is made up of 16 amino acids. The chain has TRBV14 and TRBJ1-5; D is ambiguous. The clonotype originates from a man aged 35-49 years with rheumatoid arthritis. The material sequenced was PBMCs. CDR3: CASSKVSMTGNQPQHF. The CDR3 nucleotides read TGTGCCAGCAGCAAGGTAAGCATGACGGGCAATCAGCCCCAGCATTTT.